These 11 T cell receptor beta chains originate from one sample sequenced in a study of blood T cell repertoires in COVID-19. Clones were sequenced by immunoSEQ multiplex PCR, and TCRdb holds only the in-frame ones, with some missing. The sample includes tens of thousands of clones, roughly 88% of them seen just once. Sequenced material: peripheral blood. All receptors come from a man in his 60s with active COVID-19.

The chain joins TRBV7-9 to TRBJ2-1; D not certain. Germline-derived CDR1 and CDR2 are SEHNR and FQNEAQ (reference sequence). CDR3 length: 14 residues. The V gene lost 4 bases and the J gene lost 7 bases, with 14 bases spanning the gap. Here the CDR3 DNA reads TGTGCCAGCAGCTCCGATCTACTCTCGAATGAGCAGTTCTTC. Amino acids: CASSSDLLSNEQFF.

CDR3 DNA sequence: TGTGCCAGCAGTTCCGGGACTACGGCTTCCTACAATGAGCAGTTCTTC. This codes for CASSSGTTASYNEQFF. The chain uses TRBV6-2 or TRBV6-3 and TRBJ2-1; TRBD2 aligns across 7 bases. V lost 4 bases and J lost 1; bases outside the gene matches: 7. Germline V gene data show CDR1 as MNHEY and CDR2 as SVGEGT. The CDR3 runs to 16 residues.

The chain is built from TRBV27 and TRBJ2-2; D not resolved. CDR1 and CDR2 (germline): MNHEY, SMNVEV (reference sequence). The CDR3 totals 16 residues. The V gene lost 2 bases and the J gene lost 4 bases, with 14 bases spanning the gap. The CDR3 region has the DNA TGTGCCAGCAGTTTAGCAAGCCCCCCGGGCACCGGGGAGCTGTTTTTT. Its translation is CASSLASPPGTGELFF.

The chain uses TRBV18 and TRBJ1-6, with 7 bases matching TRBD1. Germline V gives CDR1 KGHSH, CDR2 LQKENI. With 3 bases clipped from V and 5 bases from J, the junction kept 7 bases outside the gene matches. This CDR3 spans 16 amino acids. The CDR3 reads CASSPQQGTNNSPLHF. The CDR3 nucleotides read TGTGCCAGCTCACCGCAACAGGGGACAAATAATTCACCCCTCCACTTT.

The chain's CDR3 is CARSLGRETSTDTQYF. The CDR3 nucleotides read TGTGCCAGAAGCTTGGGACGGGAGACGAGCACAGATACGCAGTATTTT. The chain joins TRBV5-3 to TRBJ2-3, with a tentative D call TRBD2 (6 bases). TRBV5-3 is known as an ORF, though its function is uncertain. CDR3 length: 16 residues. The V end lost 0 bases, the J end lost 0 bases, and 11 bases lay between the germline ends.

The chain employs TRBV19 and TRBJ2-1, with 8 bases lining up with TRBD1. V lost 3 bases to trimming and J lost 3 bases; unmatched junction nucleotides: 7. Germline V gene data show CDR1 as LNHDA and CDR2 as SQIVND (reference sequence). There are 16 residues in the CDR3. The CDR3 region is CASSIGQGALYNEQFF. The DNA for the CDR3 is TGTGCCAGTAGTATCGGCCAGGGGGCCCTCTACAATGAGCAGTTCTTC.

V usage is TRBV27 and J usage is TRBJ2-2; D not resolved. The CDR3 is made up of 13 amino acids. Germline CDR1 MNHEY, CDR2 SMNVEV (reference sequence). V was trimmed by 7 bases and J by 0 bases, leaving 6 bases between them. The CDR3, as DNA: TGTGCCAGCATTGGGCCGAACACCGGGGAGCTGTTTTTT. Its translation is CASIGPNTGELFF.

Here the CDR3 reads CASRLQGGFSETQYF. The CDR3 DNA is TGTGCCAGCAGGTTACAGGGAGGGTTTTCGGAGACCCAGTACTTC. V is TRBV2 and J is TRBJ2-5; TRBD2 might be the D (7 bases). Germline V CDR1 and CDR2: SNHLY, FYNNEI. The CDR3 has 15 residues. V lost 6 bases and J lost 5, with 19 bases in between.

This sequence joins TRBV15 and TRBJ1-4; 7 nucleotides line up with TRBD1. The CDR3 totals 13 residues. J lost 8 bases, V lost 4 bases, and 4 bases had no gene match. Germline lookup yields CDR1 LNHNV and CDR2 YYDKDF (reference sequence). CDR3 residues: CATSNPTGEKLFF. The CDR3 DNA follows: TGTGCCACCAGCAACCCGACAGGGGAAAAACTGTTTTTT.

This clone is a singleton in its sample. CDR3 in amino acids: CASTTPGSRNEQFF. The CDR3 coding sequence is TGTGCCAGCACCACTCCCGGGAGTAGAAATGAGCAGTTCTTC. The chain has TRBV7-2 and TRBJ2-1; tentatively, D is TRBD2 (6 bases). With 7 bases removed from V and 7 bases from J, the gap between germline ends came to 17 bases. The germline V gene encodes CDR1 SGHTA and CDR2 FQGNSA. The CDR3 is made up of 14 amino acids.

The DNA of the CDR3 is TGTGCCACCAGTGACTCCCTCCAGGGGGTCTCTGGGGCCAACGTCCTGACTTTC. Residues: CATSDSLQGVSGANVLTF. The chain links TRBV24-1 to TRBJ2-6; TRBD1 agrees at 7 bases. Germline CDR1 KGHDR, CDR2 SFDVKD. J gave up 0 bases and V 4 bases, and 8 bases lay outside the gene matches. The CDR3 has 18 amino acids.